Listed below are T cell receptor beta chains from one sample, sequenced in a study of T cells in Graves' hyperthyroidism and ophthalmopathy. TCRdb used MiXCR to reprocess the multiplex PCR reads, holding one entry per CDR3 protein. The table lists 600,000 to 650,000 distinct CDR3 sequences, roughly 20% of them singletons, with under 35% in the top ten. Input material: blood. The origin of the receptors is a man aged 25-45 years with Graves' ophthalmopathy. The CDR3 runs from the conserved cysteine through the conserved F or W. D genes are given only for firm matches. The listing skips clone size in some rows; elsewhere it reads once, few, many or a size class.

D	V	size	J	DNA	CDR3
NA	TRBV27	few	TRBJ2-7	TGTGCCAGCAGTGGAGGGGCGGGCCTCTTCAACGAGCAGTACTTC	CASSGGAGLFNEQYF
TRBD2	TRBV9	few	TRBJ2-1	TGTGCCAGCAGCACCGGGACTAGCGGTAATGAGCAGTTCTTC	CASSTGTSGNEQFF
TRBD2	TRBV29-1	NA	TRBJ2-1	TGCAGCGTTGACTGGGCGGGAGGGCTCAATGAGCAGTTCTTC	CSVDWAGGLNEQFF
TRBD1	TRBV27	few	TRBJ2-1	TGTGCCAGCAGTCAGGGGGCAGGGGCCTACAATGAGCAGTTCTTC	CASSQGAGAYNEQFF
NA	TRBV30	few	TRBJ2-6	TGTGCCTGGCTAAATCGTCTTGGGGGAATGGGGGCCAACGTCCTGACTTTC	CAWLNRLGGMGANVLTF
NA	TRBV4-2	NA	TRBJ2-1	TGTGCCAGCAGCCAACCCGGGAAGAATGAGCAGTTCTTC	CASSQPGKNEQFF
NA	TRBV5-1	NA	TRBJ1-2	TGCGCCAGCAGCTTACTTATGGGAGATGGCTACACCTTC	CASSLLMGDGYTF
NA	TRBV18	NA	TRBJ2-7	TGTGCCAGCTCACCACAACAGGACAGCCCCTACGAGCAGTACTTC	CASSPQQDSPYEQYF
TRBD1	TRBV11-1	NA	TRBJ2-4	TGTGCCAGCAGCTTAGCGGCCGGACAGGGGACCCTAGCCAAAAACATTCAGTACTTC	CASSLAAGQGTLAKNIQYF
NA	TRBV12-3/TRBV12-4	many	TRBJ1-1	TGTGCCAGGGTTGAGGGGACTGAAGCTTTCTTT	CARVEGTEAFF
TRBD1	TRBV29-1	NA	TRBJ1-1	TGCAGCGCCGGACAGGGGACAAACACTGAAGCTTTCTTT	CSAGQGTNTEAFF
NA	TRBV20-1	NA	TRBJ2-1	TGCAGTGCTGAATCCTACAATGAGCAGTTCTTC	CSAESYNEQFF
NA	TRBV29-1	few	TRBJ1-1	TGCAGCGTTGAAGGCAAGATGAACACTGAAGCTTTCTTT	CSVEGKMNTEAFF
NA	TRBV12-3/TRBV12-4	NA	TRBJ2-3	TGTGCCGGCATACCTGCTGCAGATACGCAGTATTTT	CAGIPAADTQYF
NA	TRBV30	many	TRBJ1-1	TGTGCCTGGAGTTTCCTCCAGACGGGCACTGAAGCTTTCTTT	CAWSFLQTGTEAFF
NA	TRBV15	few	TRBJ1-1	TGTGCCACCAGCAGACCCTCGAAAGGGACTGAAGCTTTCTTT	CATSRPSKGTEAFF
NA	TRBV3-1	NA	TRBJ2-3	TGTGCCAGCAGCCAACCTTCGTGCACAGATACGCAGTATTTT	CASSQPSCTDTQYF
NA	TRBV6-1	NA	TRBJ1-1	TGTGCCAGCAGTGAAGCCCAAAGCACAGCTTTCTTT	CASSEAQSTAFF
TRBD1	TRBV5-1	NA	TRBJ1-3	TGCGCCAGCAGTTTTGGACAGGATCAGAGTGCCTCTGGAAACACCATATATTTT	CASSFGQDQSASGNTIYF
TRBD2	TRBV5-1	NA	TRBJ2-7	TGTGCCAGCAGCTCGACCCCATTTAGCGGGGCGGCTTACGAGCAGTACTTC	CASSSTPFSGAAYEQYF
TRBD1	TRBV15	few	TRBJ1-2	TGTGCCACCAGCAGACTGGGACAGGGAGATGGCTACACCTTC	CATSRLGQGDGYTF
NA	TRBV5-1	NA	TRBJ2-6	TGCGCCAGCAGCCCCGCTTCATTCTCTGGGGCCAACGTCCTGACTTTC	CASSPASFSGANVLTF
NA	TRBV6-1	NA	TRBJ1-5	TGTGCCAGCAAGGAGGCAGGATACCAGCCCCAGCATTTT	CASKEAGYQPQHF
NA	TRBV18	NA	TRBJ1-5	TGTGCCAGCTCACCACCGGGGGTCCCTATGAATCAGCCCCAGCATTTT	CASSPPGVPMNQPQHF
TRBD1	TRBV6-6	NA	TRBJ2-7	TGTGCCAGCAGTTACTCCTGGGACAGGGAAAACGAGCAGTACTTC	CASSYSWDRENEQYF
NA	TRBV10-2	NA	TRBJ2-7	TGCGCCAGCAGTGTATCAGGGTTGGGGGAGCAGTACTTC	CASSVSGLGEQYF
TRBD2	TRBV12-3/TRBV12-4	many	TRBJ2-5	TGTGCCAGCAGTTTGGGGCGAACTAGCGGGAGTCACGAGACCCAGTACTTC	CASSLGRTSGSHETQYF
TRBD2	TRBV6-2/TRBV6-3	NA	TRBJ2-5	TGTGCCAGCACACCTTGGAGACTAGCGGAAGAGACCCAGTACTTC	CASTPWRLAEETQYF
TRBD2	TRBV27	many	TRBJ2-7	TGTGCCAGCAGTTTCGGGACTAGTTTTTACGAGCAGTACTTC	CASSFGTSFYEQYF
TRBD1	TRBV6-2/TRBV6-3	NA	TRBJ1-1	TGTGCCAGCATTGACAGGGAGAACACTGAAGCTTTCTTT	CASIDRENTEAFF
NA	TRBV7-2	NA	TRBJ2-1	TGTGCCAGCAGTCGACCGAGACAGCCATACAATGAGCAGTTCTTC	CASSRPRQPYNEQFF
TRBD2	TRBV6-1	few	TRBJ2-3	TGTGCCAGCAGTGAAATGGGACTAGTATCTCTAGATACGCAGTATTTT	CASSEMGLVSLDTQYF
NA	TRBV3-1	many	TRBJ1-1	TGTGCCAGCAGCCTGGGGACGACGAACACTGAAGCTTTCTTT	CASSLGTTNTEAFF
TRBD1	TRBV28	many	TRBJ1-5	TGTGCCAGCAGCCCTGACAGGGGCTGGGGCAATCAGCCCCAGCATTTT	CASSPDRGWGNQPQHF
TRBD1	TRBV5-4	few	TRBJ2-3	TGTGCCAGCAAAAAGGAAGGGGGCGTTCAACATACGCAGTATTTT	CASKKEGGVQHTQYF
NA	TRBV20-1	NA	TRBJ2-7	TGCAGTGCTAGCGGACCCTACCGGGAGCAGTACTTC	CSASGPYREQYF
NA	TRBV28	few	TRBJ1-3	TGTGCCAGCAGTTTATTGGCGGGCGGAAACACCATATATTTT	CASSLLAGGNTIYF
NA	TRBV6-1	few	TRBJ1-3	TGTGCCAGCAGTGCGGACCTTGGAAACACCATATATTTT	CASSADLGNTIYF